The sequence of this T cell receptor beta chain was determined in a study of blood T cell repertoires in COVID-19. Germline V gene lookup returns CDR1 WNHNN and CDR2 SYGVQD (reference sequence). V was pared by 4 bases and J by 7 bases, with 14 bases between. The CDR3 consists of 14 residues. This table comes from immunoSEQ multiplex PCR, and its TCRdb copy is limited to in-frame clones, with some not included. The sample contains tens of thousands of clones, about four fifths of which appear only once. Sequenced sample: peripheral blood. The TCR originated in a human donor in a cohort sampled during active COVID-19. The genes are TRBV10-1 and TRBJ1-5; TRBD1 might be the D (6 bases). The CDR3 DNA reads TGCGCCAGCAGTGGAGGGGGTGTTGGGCAGCCCCAGCATTTT. Translated, it gives CASSGGGVGQPQHF.